What follows are 25 T cell receptor beta chains derived from one specimen sequenced in a study of blood T cell repertoires in COVID-19. Measured with immunoSEQ multiplex PCR; TCRdb has only the in-frame clones, and not every one. The data contain about 150,000 clones, roughly 79% of them singletons. Sequencing was performed on peripheral blood. The source is a woman aged 60-75 years with active or convalescent COVID-19.

V usage is TRBV28 and J usage is TRBJ1-4; the D gene is possibly TRBD1 (6 bases). The CDR3 sequence is 15 residues long. CDR1 is MDHEN, CDR2 SYDVKM, per germline. The ends were cut back, 6 bases at V and 4 bases at J, with 15 bases in the middle. CDR3 DNA: TGTGCCAGCAGGGTGACAGGACAAAATAATGAAAAACTGTTTTTT. Amino acids: CASRVTGQNNEKLFF.

V and J are TRBV27 and TRBJ2-1; TRBD2 matches at 10 bases. CDR3 length: 14 amino acids. With V trimmed by 2 bases and J by 10 bases, 5 bases remained unmatched. The germline CDR1 and CDR2 sequences are MNHEY and SMNVEV (reference sequence). This CDR3 reads CASSLEREGGEQFF. CDR3 coding DNA: TGTGCCAGCAGTTTAGAGCGGGAGGGCGGGGAGCAGTTCTTC.

This rearrangement joins TRBV29-1 to TRBJ1-2; 10 nucleotides align to TRBD1. Trimming took 6 bases from V and 6 from J; bases not matched to a gene: 4. The CDR3 is made up of 12 amino acids. Germline assignment: CDR1 SQVTM and CDR2 ANQGSEA. The CDR3 DNA reads as TGCAGCGTCGCCGACAGGGGGCATGGCTACACCTTC. Residues: CSVADRGHGYTF.

V usage is TRBV5-4 and J usage is TRBJ1-1; D is ambiguous. V lost 2 bases and J lost 1, with 9 bases in between. The CDR3 totals 14 residues. CDR1 is SGHNT, CDR2 YYREEE, per germline (reference sequence). Here the CDR3 DNA reads TGTGCCAGCAGCTTAGTGGGAGCGAACACTGAAGCTTTCTTT. Amino acid sequence: CASSLVGANTEAFF.

The chain couples TRBV5-6 to TRBJ1-2; 8 bases fit TRBD1. CDR1 and CDR2 from the germline V gene are SGHDT and YYEEEE. The V gene end was trimmed by 4 bases and the J gene end by 5 bases; junction bases not matched to a gene: 4. The CDR3 spans 13 residues. CDR3: CASSQGARYGYTF. CDR3 sequence (DNA): TGTGCCAGCAGCCAGGGGGCTCGGTATGGCTACACCTTC.

The rearrangement uses TRBV19 and TRBJ2-5, with 10 bases identical to TRBD2. Trimming cost V 3 bases and J 5 bases; bases outside gene matches: 3. Germline V gene data show CDR1 as LNHDA and CDR2 as SQIVND (reference sequence). The CDR3 consists of 14 residues. The CDR3 DNA follows: TGTGCCAGTAGTATCACTAGCGGGATGGAGACCCAGTACTTC. It is translated as CASSITSGMETQYF.

The chain combines TRBV5-1 with TRBJ1-1, with D maybe TRBD1 (5 bases). The CDR3 has 15 amino acids. Germline lookup yields CDR1 SGHRS and CDR2 YFSETQ. V was shortened by 0 bases and J by 3 bases, with 12 bases between the two germline ends. The CDR3 DNA reads as TGCGCCAGCAGCTTGGCCGGAGGGGTTGACACTGAAGCTTTCTTT. Protein: CASSLAGGVDTEAFF.

This chain uses TRBV28 with TRBJ1-4; 7 bases fit TRBD1. The CDR3 length is 15 residues. The trim removed 5 bases at V and 8 bases at J, leaving 11 bases unmatched. CDR1 is MDHEN and CDR2 is SYDVKM in the germline V gene. The CDR3 DNA reads TGTGCCAGCAGTACGATCAGGGGGTGGTACGAAAAACTGTTTTTT. Its protein product is CASSTIRGWYEKLFF.

CDR3 coding DNA: TGTGCCAGCAGTTACCCTAGATACAAAGAAGAGACCCAGTACTTC. This translates into CASSYPRYKEETQYF. The chain uses TRBV6-2 or TRBV6-3 and TRBJ2-5; no reliable D call. V shed 2 bases and J shed 3 bases, with 13 bases lying between them. Germline V lookup: CDR1 MNHEY, CDR2 SVGEGT. The CDR3 is 15 amino acids.

The chain joins TRBV19 to TRBJ1-1; D is unresolved. V gave up 4 bases and J gave up 0 bases, with 9 bases separating them. The CDR3 sequence is 14 residues long. Looked up from germline, CDR1 is LNHDA and CDR2 is SQIVND (reference sequence). CDR3 DNA: TGTGCCAGTAGTAACACGCAGATGAACACTGAAGCTTTCTTT. Its translation is CASSNTQMNTEAFF.

The CDR3 region has the DNA TGTGCCAGCAGCCAAGTTTTCCCGGGAGACACCGGGGAGCTGTTTTTT. Amino acids: CASSQVFPGDTGELFF. The chain couples TRBV3-1 (or the pseudogene TRBV3-2) to TRBJ2-2, with D tentatively TRBD2 (6 bases). The germline gives CDR1 LGHDT, CDR2 YNNKEL (reference sequence). This CDR3 comprises 16 residues. Trimming removed 1 base at V and 3 bases at J, with 12 bases between.

The chain couples TRBV7-2 to TRBJ2-7, with TRBD2 identical over 11 bases. V was clipped by 5 bases and J by 0 bases; unmatched bases: 3. The germline gives CDR1 SGHTA, CDR2 FQGNSA. The CDR3 totals 15 residues. The CDR3 reads CASSTLAGASYEQYV. CDR3 coding DNA: TGTGCCAGCAGCACACTAGCGGGGGCCTCCTACGAGCAGTACGTC.

The V gene is TRBV6-5, the J gene TRBJ2-7; 7 bases agree with TRBD1. J was trimmed by 2 bases and V by 6 bases; bases with no gene match: 7. This CDR3 has 14 residues. Germline V gene sequence: CDR1 MNHEY, CDR2 SVGAGI. CDR3 sequence reads: CASSTRQGTYEQYF. The CDR3 DNA is TGTGCCAGCAGCACAAGACAGGGTACCTACGAGCAGTACTTC.

This sequence joins TRBV6-5 and TRBJ2-5; 7 positions agree with TRBD1. The ends lost 6 bases at V and 5 bases at J; junction bases unmatched: 9. Germline assignment: CDR1 MNHEY and CDR2 SVGAGI. This CDR3 comprises 14 residues. The CDR3 coding sequence is TGTGCCAGCAGGCTGACAGGGACGTCGGAGACCCAGTACTTC. It yields the protein CASRLTGTSETQYF.

This chain joins TRBV6-5 and TRBJ1-5; no clear D. CDR1 is MNHEY and CDR2 is SVGAGI in the germline V gene. The V end was cut by 2 bases, the J end by 2 bases, with 4 bases between. The CDR3 is made up of 13 amino acids. In nucleotides, the CDR3 is TGTGCCAGCAGTTACGAGGGCAATCAGCCCCAGCATTTT. Translation gives CASSYEGNQPQHF.

The chain combines TRBV6-5 with TRBJ2-2; tentative D call: TRBD1 (5 bases). The germline CDR1 and CDR2 sequences are MNHEY and SVGAGI. The germline V and J ends were trimmed by 2 bases and 4 bases, with 11 bases remaining between them. The CDR3 contains 15 residues. This CDR3 reads CASSYHVTATGELFF. The CDR3 DNA is TGTGCCAGCAGTTACCATGTGACAGCCACCGGGGAGCTGTTTTTT.

The chain combines TRBV19 with TRBJ2-3, with TRBD1 matching over 8 bases. Trimming cost V 4 bases and J 4 bases; bases outside gene matches: 7. CDR1 is LNHDA, CDR2 SQIVND, per germline (reference sequence). The CDR3 has 15 residues. CDR3 residues: CASSTGQGSPDTQYF. In nucleotides, the CDR3 is TGTGCCAGTAGTACCGGACAGGGAAGCCCAGATACGCAGTATTTT. Full variable domain (outside the CDR3, taken from reference TRBV19 and TRBJ2-3): DGGITQSPKYLFRKEGQNVTLSCEQNLNHDAMYWYRQDPGQGLRLIYYSQIVNDFQKGDIAEGYSVSREKKESFPLTVTSAQKNPTAFYLCASSTGQGSPDTQYFGPGTRLTVL.

DNA of the CDR3: TGTGCCAGTGGTCCGGGACAGGGGAAAAATCAGCCCCAGCATTTT. Protein sequence: CASGPGQGKNQPQHF. J is TRBJ1-5 and V is TRBV19; TRBD1 matches at 10 bases. V dropped 8 bases and J dropped 4; count of bases not matched to a gene: 8. The length of the CDR3 is 15 residues. Germline V CDR1 and CDR2: LNHDA, SQIVND (reference sequence).

The V call is TRBV19, the J call TRBJ2-1, with D possibly matching TRBD2 (5 bases). This CDR3 spans 15 amino acids. V was clipped by 5 bases and J by 9 bases, with 20 bases between them. In germline, CDR1 is LNHDA, CDR2 SQIVND (reference sequence). The CDR3 here is CASSPLGSFDPEQFF. The CDR3 region has the DNA TGTGCCAGTAGTCCCTTGGGGAGTTTTGACCCTGAGCAGTTCTTC.

The rearrangement uses TRBV10-1 and TRBJ2-5; D is possibly TRBD2 (6 bases). V was cut by 3 bases and J by 5 bases, with 19 bases left in between. The germline V gene encodes CDR1 WNHNN and CDR2 SYGVQD (reference sequence). The CDR3 totals 16 residues. CDR3 protein: CASSDGRLTSRETQYF. CDR3 bases: TGCGCCAGCAGTGACGGCCGACTAACTAGCCGGGAGACCCAGTACTTC.

The chain is built from TRBV4-3 and TRBJ2-1; 10 bases agree with TRBD2. V lost 5 bases to trimming and J lost 4 bases; unmatched junction nucleotides: 5. Germline V gives CDR1 LGHNA, CDR2 YSLEER. This CDR3 contains 15 residues. The CDR3 DNA reads as TGCGCCAGCAGCTACGGACTAGCGGTTTACAATGAGCAGTTCTTC. Its protein is CASSYGLAVYNEQFF.

As concerns this clone: At one end the junction does not follow the germline gene, possibly because of a read error. The rearrangement joins TRBV3-1 (or the pseudogene TRBV3-2) to TRBJ2-3; 16 nucleotides match TRBD2. The CDR3 contains 14 residues. From germline, CDR1 is LGHDT and CDR2 YNNKEL (reference sequence). The DNA for the CDR3 is TGTGCCAGCAGCCAAGAGGGACTAGCGGGGGGGCCGAGATTT. Translating it yields CASSQEGLAGGPRF.

This chain links TRBV4-2 with TRBJ1-4; D is possibly TRBD1 (5 bases). The ends were cut back, 4 bases at V and 2 bases at J, with 8 bases in the middle. The CDR3 extends over 14 amino acids. Germline-derived CDR1 and CDR2 are LGHNA and YNFKEQ. The CDR3 protein is CASSLGLTNEKLFF. In DNA form, the CDR3 reads TGTGCCAGCAGCCTGGGGCTGACTAATGAAAAACTGTTTTTT.

V gene TRBV27 combines with J gene TRBJ1-2; weak D call: TRBD1 (5 bases). The V end lost 4 bases, the J end lost 6 bases, and 21 bases lay between the germline ends. The CDR3 length is 16 residues. Germline assignment: CDR1 MNHEY and CDR2 SMNVEV (reference sequence). The chain's CDR3 is CASSSGAGRFRDGYTF. The CDR3 DNA reads as TGTGCCAGCAGTTCTGGGGCAGGGAGGTTTCGGGATGGCTACACCTTC.

The chain's CDR3 is CASSVFGRLADNEQFF. The DNA of the CDR3 is TGTGCCAGCAGCGTATTTGGGAGACTAGCAGACAATGAGCAGTTCTTC. This chain links TRBV9 with TRBJ2-1; 7 nucleotides agree with TRBD2. Germline CDR1 and CDR2: SGDLS and YYNGEE. The CDR3 runs to 16 residues. V shed 1 base and J 5 bases; nucleotides not matched to a gene: 9.